Below, 10 T cell receptor beta chains from the same sample are listed, as sequenced in a study of blood T cell repertoires in COVID-19. Repertoires were generated with immunoSEQ multiplex PCR, while TCRdb's copy carries only in-frame clones and drops some. The sample has about 120,000 clones; over 65% are singletons. Sequencing input: peripheral blood. The source is a woman aged 40 to 50 with acute or convalescent COVID-19.

The CDR3 protein is CASSQGQGGYTF. CDR3 coding DNA: TGTGCCAGCAGCCAAGGACAGGGTGGCTACACCTTC. This chain joins TRBV3-1 (or the pseudogene TRBV3-2) and TRBJ1-2, with 7 bases that match TRBD1. Trimming cost V 1 base and J 7 bases; bases outside gene matches: 0. CDR3 length: 12 amino acids. Germline loops: CDR1 LGHDT, CDR2 YNNKEL (reference sequence).

The V call is TRBV6-5, the J call TRBJ1-1; TRBD1 aligns across 7 bases. Germline lookup yields CDR1 MNHEY and CDR2 SVGAGI. With V trimmed by 2 bases and J by 4 bases, 7 bases remained unmatched. The CDR3 sequence is 15 residues long. The CDR3 region has the DNA TGTGCCAGCAGTTACCGAAACAGGGGAACCACTGAAGCTTTCTTT. It codes for CASSYRNRGTTEAFF.

The rearrangement joins TRBV15 to TRBJ2-3, with TRBD2 as a possible D gene (5 bases). The germline V gene has CDR1 LNHNV and CDR2 YYDKDF (reference sequence). The V end was cut by 3 bases, the J end by 0 bases, with 10 bases between. The CDR3 is 15 residues long. Written as DNA, the CDR3 is TGTGCCACCAGCAGGCGGGTGACTAGCACAGATACGCAGTATTTT. It codes for CATSRRVTSTDTQYF.

In its sample, this clone was seen once. The V gene is TRBV27, the J gene TRBJ1-1; D call uncertain. V lost 7 bases and J 0 bases, leaving 9 bases between the germline ends. The germline V gene encodes CDR1 MNHEY and CDR2 SMNVEV (reference sequence). The CDR3 runs 13 residues. This CDR3 reads CASKPAVNTEAFF. The CDR3 nucleotides read TGTGCCAGCAAGCCCGCGGTGAACACTGAAGCTTTCTTT.

This clone was seen only once. The rearrangement links TRBV5-5 to TRBJ1-1; TRBD1 aligns across 9 bases. The CDR3 consists of 12 residues. CDR1 and CDR2 from the germline V gene are SGHKS and YYEKEE (reference sequence). Unmatched junction bases numbered 5, after V lost 4 bases and J lost 10 bases. The CDR3 nucleotides read TGTGCCAGCAGCGCAACGGACAGGGGAGCTTTCTTT. It specifies CASSATDRGAFF.

The chain employs TRBV7-8 and TRBJ2-3; 7 positions match TRBD1. From germline, CDR1 is SGHVS and CDR2 FQNEAQ. After removal of 2 bases from V and 2 bases from J, the junction contained 7 bases not matched to a gene. CDR3 length: 16 residues. CDR3 nucleotides: TGTGCCAGCAGCTTACGACAGGGTAGGGACACAGATACGCAGTATTTT. Its protein product is CASSLRQGRDTDTQYF.

This chain uses TRBV5-1 with TRBJ2-5, with D possibly matching TRBD2 (5 bases). Germline V gene sequence: CDR1 SGHRS, CDR2 YFSETQ. The CDR3 length is 15 residues. V lost 1 base and J lost 2, with 12 bases in between. CDR3 in DNA: TGCGCCAGCAGCTTGATGGACTTGTCACAAGAGACCCAGTACTTC. The encoded protein is CASSLMDLSQETQYF.

The V gene is TRBV24-1, the J gene TRBJ1-5; D is uncertain. The V end was cut by 6 bases, the J end by 2 bases, with 7 bases between. The CDR3 extends over 13 amino acids. Germline CDR1 reads KGHDR; CDR2 reads SFDVKD. The CDR3 region is CATSLGGNQPQHF. For the CDR3, the DNA is TGTGCCACCAGTCTCGGGGGCAATCAGCCCCAGCATTTT.

The genes are TRBV18 and TRBJ1-3, with D unresolved. The CDR3 is made up of 15 amino acids. Germline V gene data show CDR1 as KGHSH and CDR2 as LQKENI. V dropped 0 bases and J dropped 4 bases, with 10 bases sitting between them. The chain's CDR3 is CASSPPLDGGNTIYF. In DNA, the CDR3 is TGTGCCAGCTCACCACCCCTAGACGGGGGAAACACCATATATTTT. The whole variable domain, remainder taken from reference TRBV18 and TRBJ1-3, is NAGVMQNPRHLVRRRGQEARLRCSPMKGHSHVYWYRQLPEEGLKFMVYLQKENIIDESGMPKERFSAEFPKEGPSILRIQQVVRGDSAAYFCASSPPLDGGNTIYFGEGSWLTVV.

This clone has only one observation. The V call is TRBV6-2 or TRBV6-3, the J call TRBJ1-3; D is possibly TRBD1 (6 bases). V lost 5 bases to trimming and J lost 8 bases, with 19 bases between them. CDR1 MNHEY and CDR2 SVGEGT come from the germline V gene. The CDR3 covers 15 residues. CDR3 in amino acids: CASSRPGHRHDTIYF. The DNA of the CDR3 is TGTGCCAGCAGTCGCCCGGGACATCGACATGACACCATATATTTT.